This TCR beta chain was sequenced during a study of shared clonotypes between healthy human individuals (dated by TCRdb to about 2020). About the investigation overall: A few men and a couple of women, aged 18 to 49 years, made up the cohort. For each donor, three plates each were used for CD4 naive and CD4 memory, two plates were used for CD8 naive, and one plate was used for CD8 memory. Blood TCR repertoires of five healthy adults were deeply sequenced to estimate repertoire size and the extent of clonotype sharing between individuals. Different laboratories and diverse techniques were used to prepare libraries and sequence TCR repertoires, to increase sequencing depth and limit assay-specific biases. Leukapheresis yielded between about 0.94 and 8.9 billion PBMCs per donor.

The cysteine opens and the phenylalanine closes a CDR3 of 14 amino acids. The sequence is cut down to CDR3 DNA, 42 bases in frame from base 1. Via the germline V gene, CDR1 is SGDLS and CDR2 YYNGEE. Trimming leaves V shorter by 4 bases and J shorter by 7 bases, with the junction holding 5 bases beyond the gene matches. Concerning this clone: The antigen this receptor binds is unknown. No base quality information exists; no much larger clone differs at one position.

CD8 naive samples were CD45RO-negative cells positively selected for CCR7, giving a CD45RA+CCR7+ population that excluded TemRA cells. The donors were healthy, HIV-negative adults with no recently reported acute infections or vaccinations. All donors were Caucasian adults living in Nashville, Tennessee, USA. After blood collection by leukapheresis, PBMCs were isolated using Ficoll-Histopaque density gradient centrifugation and then cryopreserved in the vapor phase of liquid nitrogen. Analytical flow cytometry was used to check the purity and quantity of every magnetically sorted T cell population. Genomic DNA was isolated from each sorted fraction and quantified by UV absorbance on a Nanodrop 2000c. Using the deep immunoSEQ assay, TCR CDR3 regions were amplified from genomic DNA by multiplex PCR. Extracted genomic DNA from each cell subset was distributed evenly across all wells of several immunoSEQ 96-well plates, and each plate was treated as a replicate. For sorted subsets, approximately 210 ng genomic DNA, equal to about 30,000 T cell genomes, was loaded into each replicate PCR. The purified libraries were quantified using a Qubit 3.0 fluorometer, sized with a Bioanalyzer 2100, and then quantified again using the KAPA Library Quantification kit. Each immunoSEQ 96-well plate was sequenced on its own single-read 150-cycle Illumina NextSeq 550 flow cell. The authors processed their data as follows. The immunoSEQ output contained only junctional sequences without quality scores, so filtering could not match that applied to full-length reads. Sequences were annotated with PyIR, a Python wrapper for IgBLAST v1.9, using IMGT germline references to assign V/J genes and CDR3. Reads were removed for weak V/J assignments (E-value above 1e-6), missing CDR3, stop codons, out-of-frame junctions, or ambiguous translated residues. V3J clonotypes were defined as sequences sharing an identical inferred V gene, J gene, and CDR3 amino acid sequence. Percentage overlap between repertoires was computed as shared unique clonotypes divided by the size of the smaller repertoire. Three approaches were used to assess repertoire richness: RTK rarefaction, the Chao1 estimator, and Recon v2.1 estimates of unobserved clonotypes. OLGA was used to compute generation probabilities for all TCRbeta clonotypes that the gDNA method yielded from a few donors. TCRdb limited this immuneACCESS table to in-frame rearrangements with V and J called. A share of clones is missing; checked studies link under half to unresolved V genes, and the rest is unexplained. That table furnishes V, J and clone size, whereas the DNA furnished D and trimming. Present in this sample are a few million clones, 85% to 95% of which were seen just once. Of the sample, approximately 1.6% falls within the top ten clones.

What the study reported, not specific to this receptor: Sampling was limited to blood, and TCR repertoires in tissue likely differ from TCR repertoires in blood. About 4.5% of naive CD4, 3% to 4% of naive CD8, about 2.5% of memory CD4, and 0.35% to 0.5% of memory CD8 clonotypes were shared across four donors. Rarefaction of sorted-subset datasets indicated incomplete sequencing despite the large sequencing depth. Pairwise subsampling indicated that sequencing depth was expected to affect the degree of clonotype sharing among donors. Estimated clonotype richness was generally larger for naive than for memory subsets. The genetic and exposure-history diversity represented was limited by the small number of donors. Compared with non-shared clonotypes, clonotypes shared by all four sorted-subset donors had higher generation probabilities.

The sequencing input was naive CD8+ T cells from PBMCs. Interpreted using the paper, the cell subset or site label stands for: CD45RA+CCR7+. This TCR was recovered from a man between 18 and 29 years old in good health. Some clones in this sample may be carry-over from other donors' samples. The chain is made from TRBV9 and TRBJ2-1, and 10 bases in between align with TRBD1. The bases read TGTGCCAGCAGCCCGCGGACAGGGGGTAATGAGCAGTTCTTC. It encodes CASSPRTGGNEQFF.